Each of the 26 T cell receptor beta chains below was sequenced from the same sample in a study of identical twins. TCRdb fed the 5' RACE reads into MiXCR, producing one record per CDR3 protein. This table has hundreds of thousands of distinct CDR3 sequences, roughly 7.5% appearing once. These data were also filed under a second study, of yellow fever vaccine responses in identical twins.

Sequences were obtained from memory (CD45RO+) T cells sorted from blood. These receptors all come from a woman under 30 in good health.

To note about this clonotype: Since the CDR3 does not end with the conserved phenylalanine or tryptophan, this likely comes from a read error. Because the CDR3's place on the DNA is in doubt, the DNA is left out and the CDR3 is given as listed by TCRdb. The chain uses TRBV6-2 or TRBV6-3 and TRBJ1-6. Including both end residues, the CDR3 is 12 amino acids long. Germline loops: CDR1 MNHEY, CDR2 SVGEGT. CDR3 in amino acids: CASSYSGQGLIV.

The chain combines TRBV11-3 with TRBJ2-1; the match to TRBD2 covers 8 bases. Germline values: CDR1 SGHNT, CDR2 YENEEA. The CDR3 consists of 16 residues. The V and J ends lost 1 base and 8 bases, in that order; junction bases with no gene match: 10. The CDR3 DNA follows: TGTGCCAGCAGCTTAGGAGTTAGCGGGATCGTAGATGAGCAGTTCTTC. Its translation: CASSLGVSGIVDEQFF.

This clonotype was recorded many times. The J gene is TRBJ1-2, the V gene TRBV3-1; D ambiguous. Germline V lookup: CDR1 LGHDT, CDR2 YNNKEL (reference sequence). This CDR3 is 13 amino acids long. V shed 2 bases and J shed 6 bases, with 10 bases lying between them. The CDR3 here is CASSQREPDGYTF. The CDR3 DNA reads TGTGCCAGCAGCCAAAGGGAGCCCGATGGCTACACCTTC. The full variable domain, rest sourced from reference TRBV3-1 and TRBJ1-2, is DTAVSQTPKYLVTQMGNDKSIKCEQNLGHDTMYWYKQDSKKFLKIMFSYNNKELIINETVPNRFSPKSPDKAHLNLHINSLELGDSAVYFCASSQREPDGYTFGSGTRLTVV.

This clonotype appeared many times. The rearrangement links TRBV10-3 to TRBJ2-2; 7 bases fit TRBD1. J gave up 4 bases and V 6 bases, and 5 bases lay outside the gene matches. The CDR3 has 14 amino acids. Germline V lookup: CDR1 ENHRY, CDR2 SYGVKD. CDR3 sequence (DNA): TGTGCCATCAGATCCGGGACAGTCACCGGGGAGCTGTTTTTT. This codes for CAIRSGTVTGELFF.

In DNA form, the CDR3 reads TGCGCCAGCAGCAGTACGACAGGGAGATACGAGCAGTACTTC. This encodes CASSSTTGRYEQYF. V gene TRBV5-1 combines with J gene TRBJ2-7; the match to TRBD1 covers 7 bases. V trimming: 4 bases; J trimming: 4 bases; junction bases outside the gene matches: 8. This CDR3 region has 14 residues. Germline V gene data show CDR1 as SGHRS and CDR2 as YFSETQ. The entire variable domain, with the rest obtained from reference TRBV5-1 and TRBJ2-7, is as follows: KAGVTQTPRYLIKTRGQQVTLSCSPISGHRSVSWYQQTPGQGLQFLFEYFSETQRNKGNFPGRFSGRQFSNSRSEMNVSTLELGDSALYLCASSSTTGRYEQYFGPGTRLTVT.

This chain links TRBV4-3 with TRBJ2-1, with D tentatively TRBD1 (5 bases). Germline lookup yields CDR1 LGHNA and CDR2 YSLEER. Trimming pared 0 bases from V and 8 bases from J, leaving 14 bases between. The CDR3 has 15 residues. The CDR3 region is CASSQDKAGYHEQFF. CDR3 nucleotides: TGCGCCAGCAGCCAAGATAAGGCAGGGTATCATGAGCAGTTCTTC.

The chain joins TRBV4-1 to TRBJ1-4; unclear D gene. Trimming stripped 1 base from V and 7 bases from J, with 10 bases between. The CDR3 is made up of 14 amino acids. The germline CDR1 and CDR2 sequences are MGHRA and YSYEKL. CDR3 bases: TGCGCCAGCAGCCAAGGCTGGAGCCCTGAAAAACTGTTTTTT. It is translated as CASSQGWSPEKLFF.

This clonotype appeared many times. CDR3 loop: CASSYGQIGQYF. DNA of the CDR3: TGTGCCAGCAGTTACGGACAGATCGGGCAGTACTTC. The chain couples TRBV12-3 or TRBV12-4 to TRBJ2-7; possibly TRBD1 for D (6 bases). CDR3 length: 12 amino acids. With 4 bases removed from V and 9 bases from J, the gap between germline ends came to 13 bases.

This chain links TRBV4-3 with TRBJ2-1, with 7 bases aligning to TRBD2. Germline CDR1 and CDR2: LGHNA and YSLEER. The CDR3 contains 16 residues. With V trimmed by 5 bases and J by 8 bases, 15 bases remained unmatched. The CDR3 sequence is CASSDRGGPTMDEQFF. The CDR3 nucleotides are TGCGCCAGCAGCGACCGGGGAGGGCCGACAATGGATGAGCAGTTCTTC.

A few counts support this clonotype. The chain uses TRBV20-1 and TRBJ1-1; D unclear. This CDR3 has 15 amino acids. In germline, CDR1 is DFQATT, CDR2 SNEGSKA (reference sequence). V lost 0 bases and J 6 bases, leaving 17 bases between the germline ends. This CDR3 reads CSARDLGVGFAEAFF. The CDR3 region has the DNA TGCAGTGCTAGAGATTTGGGCGTAGGATTCGCTGAAGCTTTCTTT.

The V gene is TRBV4-3, the J gene TRBJ2-1; a weak D match, TRBD2 (7 bases). This CDR3 spans 18 amino acids. The V gene's germline CDR1 is LGHNA and CDR2 YSLEER. Deletions cut 1 base from V and 4 bases from J, with 20 bases between. CDR3 nucleotides: TGCGCCAGCAGCCAAGCCCGCGGTGGGGGGGCCATATACAATGAGCAGTTCTTC. Protein product: CASSQARGGGAIYNEQFF.

This clonotype has at least ten counts. The chain couples TRBV18 to TRBJ2-7; D is unclear. V lost 5 bases to trimming and J lost 4 bases, with 9 bases between them. Looked up from germline, CDR1 is KGHSH and CDR2 is LQKENI. The CDR3 has 12 amino acids. The CDR3 spells CASSSGEYEQYF. CDR3 nucleotides: TGTGCCAGCTCATCTGGAGAGTACGAGCAGTACTTC.

This clonotype was seen repeatedly, ten times or more. The CDR3 DNA follows: TGTGCCAGCAGCTTTACAGGGACGTACGAGCAGTACTTC. Translation gives CASSFTGTYEQYF. The gene calls are TRBV7-2 and TRBJ2-7, with D possibly being TRBD1 (6 bases). Germline V gives CDR1 SGHTA, CDR2 FQGNSA. The CDR3 totals 13 residues. The V end lost 3 bases, the J end lost 4 bases, and 10 bases lay between the germline ends.

The count of this clonotype is one. V usage is TRBV5-1 and J usage is TRBJ2-2; tentatively, D is TRBD1 (6 bases). The germline gives CDR1 SGHRS, CDR2 YFSETQ. The V end lost 2 bases, the J end lost 7 bases, and 15 bases lay between the germline ends. This CDR3 has 15 amino acids. The CDR3 DNA is TGCGCCAGCAGCTTCAGGGACATTGACGACGGGGAGCTGTTTTTT. It encodes CASSFRDIDDGELFF. The full variable domain, with the rest looked up from reference TRBV5-1 and TRBJ2-2, is KAGVTQTPRYLIKTRGQQVTLSCSPISGHRSVSWYQQTPGQGLQFLFEYFSETQRNKGNFPGRFSGRQFSNSRSEMNVSTLELGDSALYLCASSFRDIDDGELFFGEGSRLTVL.

This clonotype occurred many times. V is TRBV12-3 or TRBV12-4 and J is TRBJ2-2, with D tentatively TRBD1 or TRBD2 (7 bases each). This CDR3 comprises 15 residues. Between the trimmed V and J ends, which lost 2 bases and 7 bases, there was a span of 14 bases. DNA of the CDR3: TGTGCCAGCAGTTTATTGGGAGGGGGCGGCGGGGAGCTGTTTTTT. It specifies CASSLLGGGGGELFF.

This clonotype was found many times. J is TRBJ2-5 and V is TRBV19; D possibly corresponds to TRBD2 (5 bases). The germline V gene has CDR1 LNHDA and CDR2 SQIVND (reference sequence). V was clipped by 4 bases and J by 7 bases, with 13 bases between them. The CDR3 is 13 residues long. The CDR3 loop is CASSTGPAGTQYF. Written as DNA, the CDR3 is TGTGCCAGTAGTACAGGACCGGCGGGGACCCAGTACTTC.

The sample holds many counts of this clonotype. The rearrangement links TRBV5-1 to TRBJ2-5, with TRBD2 identical over 7 bases. The CDR3 covers 16 residues. J lost 1 base, V lost 4 bases, and 10 bases had no gene match. Germline V CDR1 and CDR2: SGHRS, YFSETQ. CDR3 residues: CASSGLLAARQETQYF. In DNA form, the CDR3 reads TGCGCCAGCAGCGGACTTCTAGCGGCTCGCCAAGAGACCCAGTACTTC.

A few counts support this clonotype. J is TRBJ2-1 and V is TRBV4-3; 9 positions match TRBD2. With V trimmed by 2 bases and J by 6 bases, 11 bases remained unmatched. The CDR3 loop spans 17 amino acids. Germline V gene data show CDR1 as LGHNA and CDR2 as YSLEER. CDR3 nucleotides: TGCGCCAGCAGCCAACAGATGGCTAGCGGGATCGCCAATGAGCAGTTCTTC. It codes for CASSQQMASGIANEQFF.

This clonotype was picked up a small number of times. J is TRBJ2-5 and V is TRBV6-1, with no clear D. CDR1 MNHNS and CDR2 SASEGT come from the germline V gene. The CDR3 length is 12 residues. The germline V and J ends were trimmed by 2 bases and 4 bases, with 5 bases remaining between them. The CDR3 region is CASSEWGETQYF. As DNA, the CDR3 is TGTGCCAGCAGTGAATGGGGAGAGACCCAGTACTTC.

The genes are TRBV15 and TRBJ2-5; D is undetermined. This CDR3 comprises 16 residues. V shed 3 bases and J shed 5 bases, with 19 bases lying between them. Germline CDR1 is LNHNV and CDR2 is YYDKDF (reference sequence). CDR3 loop: CATSSAEKGQRETQYF. The CDR3 DNA is TGTGCCACCAGCAGTGCGGAGAAAGGGCAAAGGGAGACCCAGTACTTC.

This chain connects TRBV6-5 to TRBJ1-3, with unresolved D. The length of the CDR3 is 16 residues. Germline V gene sequence: CDR1 MNHEY, CDR2 SVGAGI. V shed 3 bases and J shed 0 bases, with 12 bases lying between them. Written as DNA, the CDR3 is TGTGCCAGCAGTTATTCCCCCAATGACTCTGGAAACACCATATATTTT. Its translation: CASSYSPNDSGNTIYF.

This clonotype was picked up many times. This rearrangement joins TRBV6-5 to TRBJ2-2; 8 nucleotides match TRBD2. The CDR3 is 16 residues long. The germline CDR1 and CDR2 sequences are MNHEY and SVGAGI. V lost 2 bases and J lost 6; bases outside the gene matches: 8. The CDR3 protein is CASSYSPGGPAGELFF. CDR3 DNA sequence: TGTGCCAGCAGTTACAGCCCGGGAGGGCCCGCCGGGGAGCTGTTTTTT.

The chain employs TRBV2 and TRBJ2-1; D gene ambiguous. This CDR3 is 11 amino acids long. Germline values: CDR1 SNHLY, CDR2 FYNNEI. Trimming shortened V by 8 bases and J by 5 bases, and 7 bases separated the two germline ends. The CDR3 protein is CASLLNNEQFF. Here the CDR3 DNA reads TGTGCCAGCTTATTGAACAATGAGCAGTTCTTC.

This chain connects TRBV14 to TRBJ2-6; the D call may be TRBD1 or TRBD2 (5 bases each). Trimming cost V 2 bases and J 0 bases, with 11 bases left between them. The CDR3 extends over 17 amino acids. Germline values: CDR1 SGHDN, CDR2 FVKESK. The CDR3 loop reads CASSQTGRPSGANVLTF. Here the CDR3 DNA reads TGTGCCAGCAGCCAAACGGGACGGCCCTCTGGGGCCAACGTCCTGACTTTC.

This chain joins TRBV7-3 and TRBJ2-3; TRBD2 matches 8 bases. The CDR3 is made up of 16 amino acids. Germline V CDR1 and CDR2: SGHTA, FQGTGA. The trim removed 5 bases at V and 1 base at J, leaving 8 bases unmatched. CDR3 sequence reads: CASSLQGRGGTDTQYF. Here the CDR3 DNA reads TGTGCCAGCAGCCTCCAAGGGCGGGGGGGCACAGATACGCAGTATTTT.

A few counts support this clonotype. The chain has TRBV24-1 and TRBJ2-6, with a weak D call TRBD1 (6 bases). CDR1 is KGHDR and CDR2 is SFDVKD in the germline V gene. V was trimmed by 10 bases and J by 0 bases, leaving 12 bases between them. The CDR3 length is 15 residues. The CDR3: CATMDSSSGANVLTF. The CDR3 nucleotides read TGTGCCACTATGGACAGTAGCTCTGGGGCCAACGTCCTGACTTTC.